The 27 T cell receptor beta chains below all came from one sample that was sequenced in a study of shared clonotypes between healthy human individuals. Generated by immunoSEQ multiplex PCR, the TCRdb table keeps only in-frame clones and is missing some. This sample has around 500,000 clones, with over 65% found just once. Sequencing used PBMCs. The receptors come from a woman aged 40 to 49 in good health. Some clones in this sample may be carry-over from other donors' samples.

This rearrangement joins TRBV7-9 to TRBJ2-5; 7 bases match TRBD1. J lost 1 base, V lost 5 bases, and 7 bases had no gene match. The CDR3 totals 15 residues. Germline V gene sequence: CDR1 SEHNR, CDR2 FQNEAQ (reference sequence). Here the CDR3 reads CASSMRTGAQETQYF. CDR3 nucleotide sequence: TGTGCCAGCAGCATGCGGACAGGAGCCCAAGAGACCCAGTACTTC.

A few counts support this clone. V and J are TRBV5-1 and TRBJ2-3, with 10 bases matching TRBD1. The CDR3 consists of 15 residues. J was trimmed by 4 bases and V by 4 bases; bases with no gene match: 6. CDR1 SGHRS and CDR2 YFSETQ come from the germline V gene. The CDR3 DNA reads TGCGCCAGCAGCCTCAGACAGGGGGCTGCAGATACGCAGTATTTT. It is translated as CASSLRQGAADTQYF.

V and J are TRBV5-4 and TRBJ2-1, with D possibly matching TRBD2 (5 bases). In germline, CDR1 is SGHNT, CDR2 YYREEE (reference sequence). V was clipped by 0 bases and J by 8 bases, with 6 bases between them. CDR3 length: 12 residues. The CDR3 DNA reads TGTGCCAGCAGCTTGGGAGCGGATGAGCAGTTCTTC. Translating it yields CASSLGADEQFF.

The chain couples TRBV6-5 to TRBJ2-7; 9 bases agree with TRBD1. The germline CDR1 and CDR2 sequences are MNHEY and SVGAGI. V was pared by 6 bases and J by 3 bases, with 6 bases of the junction left unmatched. The CDR3 has 14 residues. The CDR3 coding sequence is TGTGCCAGCAGGCCCGGGACAGGGTTCTACGAGCAGTACTTC. Amino acids: CASRPGTGFYEQYF.

Points on this clone: This may come from a read error, since a much larger clone is one base off. This CDR3 is also generated by other DNA sequences in the sample. The gene calls are TRBV7-2 and TRBJ2-7; D gene uncertain. Trimming removed 3 bases at V and 3 bases at J, with 9 bases between. This CDR3 is built from 13 residues. Germline assignment: CDR1 SGHTA and CDR2 FQGNSA. DNA for the CDR3: TGTGCCAGCAGCTTGACCCATGGCTACGAGCAGTACTTC. Translation gives CASSLTHGYEQYF.

V and J are TRBV12-5 and TRBJ1-1; D not resolved. Germline CDR1 reads LGHNT; CDR2 reads FRNRAP. V lost 1 base to trimming and J lost 1 base, with 4 bases between them. CDR3 length: 13 residues. The CDR3 bases are TGTGCTAGTGGTTTGGAAGAGAACACTGAAGCTTTCTTT. The encoded protein is CASGLEENTEAFF.

With respect to this clone: The sample carries other DNA sequences with the same CDR3. The rearrangement joins TRBV18 to TRBJ2-7; 9 bases align to TRBD2. J gave up 0 bases and V 0 bases, and 0 bases lay outside the gene matches. CDR1 and CDR2 from the germline V gene are KGHSH and LQKENI. This CDR3 is built from 15 residues. CDR3 residues: CASSPPTSGSYEQYF. The CDR3 DNA reads as TGTGCCAGCTCACCACCGACTAGCGGCTCCTACGAGCAGTACTTC.

The chain employs TRBV7-6 and TRBJ2-3; D gene ambiguous. This CDR3 spans 17 amino acids. Trimming cost V 5 bases and J 2 bases, with 20 bases left between them. Per germline, CDR1 SGHVS and CDR2 FNYEAQ. CDR3 bases: TGTGCCAGCAGCCCGACGGCCTTCCCTTTAGACACAGATACGCAGTATTTT. Its protein is CASSPTAFPLDTDTQYF.

The chain links TRBV5-1 to TRBJ2-2, with D perhaps assigned TRBD1 or TRBD2 (5 bases each). The ends were cut back, 4 bases at V and 6 bases at J, with 16 bases in the middle. CDR1 and CDR2 (germline): SGHRS, YFSETQ. The CDR3 consists of 15 residues. The CDR3 reads CASSPWDGPPGELFF. The CDR3 bases are TGCGCCAGCAGCCCATGGGACGGACCCCCCGGGGAGCTGTTTTTT. Looking up the rest from reference TRBV5-1 and TRBJ2-2 gives the full variable domain: KAGVTQTPRYLIKTRGQQVTLSCSPISGHRSVSWYQQTPGQGLQFLFEYFSETQRNKGNFPGRFSGRQFSNSRSEMNVSTLELGDSALYLCASSPWDGPPGELFFGEGSRLTVL.

This clone appeared a few times. The rearrangement links TRBV4-2 to TRBJ2-7; D remains unclear. The V and J ends lost 1 base and 6 bases respectively, with 7 bases between them. Germline CDR1 reads LGHNA; CDR2 reads YNFKEQ. This CDR3 has 12 amino acids. The CDR3 here is CASSQADSEQYF. DNA of the CDR3: TGTGCCAGCAGCCAAGCCGATAGCGAGCAGTACTTC.

V and J are TRBV5-1 and TRBJ2-7; 9 nucleotides agree with TRBD1. J was trimmed by 6 bases and V by 5 bases; bases with no gene match: 9. Germline CDR1 SGHRS, CDR2 YFSETQ. The CDR3 totals 14 residues. CDR3 sequence (DNA): TGCGCCAGCAGTAGGGGACAGGGCTCGGGCGAGCAGTACTTC. Encoded protein: CASSRGQGSGEQYF.

V and J are TRBV5-4 and TRBJ2-3, with a possible D match to TRBD1 (6 bases). V was pared by 4 bases and J by 3 bases, with 18 bases between. Germline V gives CDR1 SGHNT, CDR2 YYREEE (reference sequence). CDR3 length: 16 amino acids. The CDR3 DNA reads as TGTGCCAGCAGCGACGGACAGTTGGTGGGGACAGATACGCAGTATTTT. It is translated as CASSDGQLVGTDTQYF.

CDR3 DNA sequence: TGTGCCTGGAGTGTAATGATCGGGGGGCCCGGGGAGCTGTTTTTT. Translation gives CAWSVMIGGPGELFF. This sequence joins TRBV30 and TRBJ2-2; a weak D match, TRBD2 (7 bases). CDR1 and CDR2 from the germline V gene are GTSNPN and SVGIG (reference sequence). This CDR3 comprises 15 residues. Trimming removed 0 bases at V and 6 bases at J, with 14 bases between.

V and J are TRBV18 and TRBJ2-7; possibly TRBD1 or TRBD2 for D (5 bases each). V lost 5 bases, J lost 3 bases, and 17 bases lay in between. Per germline, CDR1 KGHSH and CDR2 LQKENI. The length of the CDR3 is 15 residues. The CDR3, as DNA: TGTGCCAGCTCAGACAGCAAACTAGTGGGCTACGAGCAGTACTTC. It encodes CASSDSKLVGYEQYF.

For the CDR3, the DNA is TGTGCCTGGGGTGGGGCCGGGGTGAGCTCCTACGAGCAGTACTTC. This codes for CAWGGAGVSSYEQYF. The chain joins TRBV30 to TRBJ2-7; the D gene could be TRBD1 or TRBD2 (5 bases each). Germline V lookup: CDR1 GTSNPN, CDR2 SVGIG (reference sequence). Trimming pared 5 bases from V and 0 bases from J, leaving 17 bases between. The CDR3 contains 15 residues.

The sample holds one count of this clone. The chain joins TRBV9 to TRBJ2-3; 9 bases are shared with TRBD2. The V and J ends lost 4 bases and 1 base, in that order; junction bases with no gene match: 4. Germline assignment: CDR1 SGDLS and CDR2 YYNGEE. The CDR3 contains 15 residues. As DNA, the CDR3 is TGTGCCAGCAGCTCCCGGACTAGCGGCACAGATACGCAGTATTTT. It translates to CASSSRTSGTDTQYF.

This clone has a single count. The J gene is TRBJ1-3, the V gene TRBV6-5; D call uncertain. The CDR3 sequence is 13 residues long. V shed 0 bases and J shed 6 bases, with 6 bases lying between them. CDR1 and CDR2 from the germline V gene are MNHEY and SVGAGI. CDR3 amino acids: CASSYSRENTIYF. The CDR3 DNA is TGTGCCAGCAGTTACTCGAGGGAAAACACCATATATTTT.

This clone was seen more than once but under ten times. The chain employs TRBV18 and TRBJ2-2; 12 bases agree with TRBD2. CDR1 is KGHSH and CDR2 is LQKENI in the germline V gene. The V and J ends lost 4 bases and 3 bases, in that order; junction bases with no gene match: 3. The CDR3 has 16 residues. For the CDR3, the DNA is TGTGCCAGCTCACAAACTAGCGGGAGGCACACCGGGGAGCTGTTTTTT. It codes for CASSQTSGRHTGELFF.

The chain combines TRBV27 with TRBJ2-7, with TRBD2 matching 11 bases. Per germline, CDR1 MNHEY and CDR2 SMNVEV (reference sequence). The V gene end was trimmed by 5 bases and the J gene end by 7 bases; junction bases not matched to a gene: 10. The CDR3 sequence is 15 residues long. The CDR3 nucleotides are TGTGCCAGCAGTATGGGGACTAGCGGTCAGGGAGAGCAGTACTTC. This translates into CASSMGTSGQGEQYF.

V and J are TRBV5-1 and TRBJ2-3, with 7 positions matching TRBD2. Germline CDR1 and CDR2: SGHRS and YFSETQ. The CDR3 has 15 residues. V shed 2 bases and J 1 base; nucleotides not matched to a gene: 4. DNA of the CDR3: TGCGCCAGCAGCTTAAGCGGGGCAGGCACAGATACGCAGTATTTT. Translation gives CASSLSGAGTDTQYF.

J is TRBJ2-6 and V is TRBV28; 7 bases are a match to TRBD1. CDR1 is MDHEN and CDR2 is SYDVKM in the germline V gene. V lost 4 bases, J lost 3 bases, and 9 bases stayed unmatched. This CDR3 has 17 amino acids. CDR3 DNA sequence: TGTGCCAGCAGTTCGGGACAGTCCTGGGGTGGGGCCAACGTCCTGACTTTC. Protein product: CASSSGQSWGGANVLTF.

This clone was detected a few times. This sequence joins TRBV5-1 and TRBJ1-2; TRBD1 matches at 7 bases. This CDR3 contains 14 residues. CDR1 and CDR2 (germline): SGHRS, YFSETQ. J was trimmed by 1 base and V by 4 bases; bases with no gene match: 4. The DNA for the CDR3 is TGCGCCAGCAGCCCTGACAGGGTTAACTATGGCTACACCTTC. Translating it yields CASSPDRVNYGYTF.

This sequence joins TRBV18 and TRBJ1-2; D is unclear. Trimming stripped 0 bases from V and 6 bases from J, with 8 bases between. Per germline, CDR1 KGHSH and CDR2 LQKENI. The CDR3 is 13 amino acids. The CDR3: CASSPPTGDGYTF. The CDR3 nucleotides are TGTGCCAGCTCACCACCTACCGGCGATGGCTACACCTTC.

The V call is TRBV10-2, the J call TRBJ2-2; no firm D call. Germline lookup yields CDR1 WSHSY and CDR2 SAAADI. CDR3 length equals 13 residues. V was cut by 6 bases and J by 6 bases, with 11 bases left in between. The chain's CDR3 is CASSDDPSGELFF. The DNA for the CDR3 is TGCGCCAGCAGCGACGATCCCTCCGGGGAGCTGTTTTTT.

The V and J genes are TRBV13 and TRBJ2-1; TRBD2 agrees at 12 bases. The CDR3 runs to 16 residues. Germline CDR1 and CDR2: PRHDT and FYEKMQ (reference sequence). The junction had 9 bases not matched to a gene; V was cut back by 4 bases and J by 8 bases. CDR3 protein: CASSSPTSGGSYEQFF. The DNA of the CDR3 is TGTGCCAGCAGCTCTCCGACTAGCGGGGGATCCTATGAGCAGTTCTTC.

This clone was seen a handful of times. This CDR3 is also generated by other DNA sequences in the sample. V is TRBV5-1 and J is TRBJ2-1; 9 positions agree with TRBD2. The CDR3 contains 15 residues. CDR1 and CDR2 from the germline V gene are SGHRS and YFSETQ. V was pared by 0 bases and J by 5 bases, with 3 bases of the junction left unmatched. For the CDR3, the DNA is TGCGCCAGCAGCTTGGCCGCTAGCGGGGACAATGAGCAGTTCTTC. It encodes CASSLAASGDNEQFF.

The rearrangement uses TRBV6-1 and TRBJ2-2; no clear D. This CDR3 is built from 11 residues. The V gene's germline CDR1 is MNHNS and CDR2 SASEGT. The germline V and J ends were trimmed by 2 bases and 8 bases, with 3 bases remaining between them. CDR3 coding DNA: TGTGCCAGCAGTGAATTTGGGGAGCTGTTTTTT. Its translation is CASSEFGELFF.